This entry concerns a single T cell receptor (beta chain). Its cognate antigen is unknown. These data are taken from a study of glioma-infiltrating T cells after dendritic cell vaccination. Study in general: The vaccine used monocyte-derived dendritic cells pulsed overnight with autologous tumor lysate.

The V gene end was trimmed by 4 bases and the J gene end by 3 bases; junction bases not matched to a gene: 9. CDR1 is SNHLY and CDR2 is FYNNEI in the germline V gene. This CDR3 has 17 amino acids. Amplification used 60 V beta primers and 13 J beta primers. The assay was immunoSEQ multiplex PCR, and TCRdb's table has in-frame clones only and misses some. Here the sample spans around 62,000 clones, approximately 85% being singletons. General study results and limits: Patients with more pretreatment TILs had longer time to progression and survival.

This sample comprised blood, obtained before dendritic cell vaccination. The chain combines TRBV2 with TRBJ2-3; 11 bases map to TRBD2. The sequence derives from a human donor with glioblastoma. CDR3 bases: TGTGCCAGCAGTGTTTCTAGCGGGGGGTACACGACAGATACGCAGTATTTT. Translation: CASSVSSGGYTTDTQYF. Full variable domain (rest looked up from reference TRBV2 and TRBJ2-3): EPEVTQTPSHQVTQMGQEVILRCVPISNHLYFYWYRQILGQKVEFLVSFYNNEISEKSEIFDDQFSVERPDGSNFTLKIRSTKLEDSAMYFCASSVSSGGYTTDTQYFGPGTRLTVL.